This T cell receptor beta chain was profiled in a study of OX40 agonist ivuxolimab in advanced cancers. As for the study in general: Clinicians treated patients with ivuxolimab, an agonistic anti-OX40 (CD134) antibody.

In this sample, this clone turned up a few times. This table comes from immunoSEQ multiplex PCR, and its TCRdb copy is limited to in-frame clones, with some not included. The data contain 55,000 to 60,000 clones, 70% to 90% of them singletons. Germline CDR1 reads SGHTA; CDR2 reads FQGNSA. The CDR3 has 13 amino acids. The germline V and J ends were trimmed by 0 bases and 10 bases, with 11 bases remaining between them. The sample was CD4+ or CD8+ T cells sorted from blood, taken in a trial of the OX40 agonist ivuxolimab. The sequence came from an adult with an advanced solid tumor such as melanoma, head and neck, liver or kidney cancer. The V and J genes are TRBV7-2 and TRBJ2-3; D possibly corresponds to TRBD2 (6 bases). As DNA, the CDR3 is TGTGCCAGCAGCTTAGCAGCGACGGGGGCGCAGTATTTT. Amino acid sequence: CASSLAATGAQYF.